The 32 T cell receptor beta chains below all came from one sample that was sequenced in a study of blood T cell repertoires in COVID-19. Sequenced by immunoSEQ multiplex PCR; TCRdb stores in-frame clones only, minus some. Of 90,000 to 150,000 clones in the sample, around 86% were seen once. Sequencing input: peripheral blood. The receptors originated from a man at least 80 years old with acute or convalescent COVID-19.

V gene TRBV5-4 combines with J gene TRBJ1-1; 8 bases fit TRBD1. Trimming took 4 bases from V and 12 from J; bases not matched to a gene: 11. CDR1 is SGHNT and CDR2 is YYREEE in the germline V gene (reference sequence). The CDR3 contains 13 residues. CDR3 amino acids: CASSRGQGEKTFF. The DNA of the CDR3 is TGTGCCAGCAGCCGCGGACAGGGAGAGAAAACTTTCTTT.

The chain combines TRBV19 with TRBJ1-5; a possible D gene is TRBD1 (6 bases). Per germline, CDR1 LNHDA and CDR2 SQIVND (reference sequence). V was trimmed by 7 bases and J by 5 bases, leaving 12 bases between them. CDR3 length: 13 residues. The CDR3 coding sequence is TGTGCCAGTACCCCCGGGGGGCATCAGCCCCAGCATTTT. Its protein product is CASTPGGHQPQHF.

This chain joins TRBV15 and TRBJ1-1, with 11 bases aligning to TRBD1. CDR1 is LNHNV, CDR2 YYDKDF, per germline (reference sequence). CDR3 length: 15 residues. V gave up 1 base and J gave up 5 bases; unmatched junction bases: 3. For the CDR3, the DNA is TGTGCCACCAGCAGAGTGGACAGGGGGCCTACTGAAGCTTTCTTT. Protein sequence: CATSRVDRGPTEAFF.

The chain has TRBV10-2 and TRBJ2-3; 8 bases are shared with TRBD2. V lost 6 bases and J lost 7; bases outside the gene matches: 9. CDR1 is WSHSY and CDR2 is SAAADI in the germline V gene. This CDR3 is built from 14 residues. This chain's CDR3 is CASRSSGESHTQYF. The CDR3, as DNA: TGCGCCAGCAGGAGTAGCGGGGAATCCCATACGCAGTATTTT.

CDR3 sequence: CASSHLGQGSSGNTIYF. Here the CDR3 DNA reads TGTGCCAGCAGTCACCTCGGACAGGGTAGCTCTGGAAACACCATATATTTT. The rearrangement links TRBV28 to TRBJ1-3, with 8 bases that match TRBD1. J was trimmed by 0 bases and V by 5 bases; bases with no gene match: 9. Germline V gene data show CDR1 as MDHEN and CDR2 as SYDVKM. CDR3 length: 17 residues.

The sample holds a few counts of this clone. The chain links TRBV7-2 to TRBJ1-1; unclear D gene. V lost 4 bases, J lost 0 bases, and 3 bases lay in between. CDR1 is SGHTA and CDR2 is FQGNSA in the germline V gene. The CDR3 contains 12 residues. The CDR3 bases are TGTGCCAGCAGCTGGCTGAACACTGAAGCTTTCTTT. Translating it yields CASSWLNTEAFF. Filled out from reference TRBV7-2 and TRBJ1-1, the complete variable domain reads GAGVSQSPSNKVTEKGKDVELRCDPISGHTALYWYRQSLGQGLEFLIYFQGNSAPDKSGLPSDRFSAERTGGSVSTLTIQRTQQEDSAVYLCASSWLNTEAFFGQGTRLTVV.

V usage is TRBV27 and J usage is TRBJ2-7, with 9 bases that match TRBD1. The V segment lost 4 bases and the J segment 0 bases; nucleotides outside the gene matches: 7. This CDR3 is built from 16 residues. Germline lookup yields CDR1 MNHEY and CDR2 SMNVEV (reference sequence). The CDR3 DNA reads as TGTGCCAGCAGTTGGGGCGGGACAGGGAGCTCCTACGAGCAGTACTTC. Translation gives CASSWGGTGSSYEQYF.

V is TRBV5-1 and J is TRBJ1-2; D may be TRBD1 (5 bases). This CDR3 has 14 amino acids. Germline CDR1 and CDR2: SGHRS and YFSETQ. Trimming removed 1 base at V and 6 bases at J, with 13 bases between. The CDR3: CASSLSLAGDGYTF. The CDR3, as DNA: TGCGCCAGCAGCTTGTCACTGGCGGGGGATGGCTACACCTTC.

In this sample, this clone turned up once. The CDR3 loop is CASSIDSRDKRHNEQFF. CDR3 in DNA: TGTGCCAGCAGTATAGACAGCCGGGACAAGAGACACAATGAGCAGTTCTTC. The gene calls are TRBV27 and TRBJ2-1; maybe TRBD1 (6 bases). Germline V gene lookup returns CDR1 MNHEY and CDR2 SMNVEV (reference sequence). This CDR3 has 17 amino acids. The ends were cut back, 5 bases at V and 5 bases at J, with 22 bases in the middle.

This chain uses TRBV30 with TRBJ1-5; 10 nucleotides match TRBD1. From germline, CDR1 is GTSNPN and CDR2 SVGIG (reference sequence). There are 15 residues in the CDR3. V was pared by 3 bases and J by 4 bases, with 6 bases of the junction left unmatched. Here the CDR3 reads CAWRAGTGENQPQHF. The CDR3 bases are TGTGCCTGGAGGGCGGGGACAGGGGAAAATCAGCCCCAGCATTTT.

Here the CDR3 DNA reads TGTGCCACCAGCGGGGGACAGGTGGGAGCCTACGAGCAGTACTTC. It translates to CATSGGQVGAYEQYF. V and J are TRBV15 and TRBJ2-7; 8 bases fit TRBD1. The CDR3 sequence is 15 residues long. CDR1 is LNHNV and CDR2 is YYDKDF in the germline V gene (reference sequence). V lost 5 bases to trimming and J lost 2 bases; unmatched junction nucleotides: 8.

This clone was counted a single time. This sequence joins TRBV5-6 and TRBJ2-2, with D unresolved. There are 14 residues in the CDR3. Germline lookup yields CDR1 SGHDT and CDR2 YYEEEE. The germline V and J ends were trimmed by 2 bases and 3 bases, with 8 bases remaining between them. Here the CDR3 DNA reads TGTGCCAGCAGCTTCGACTTAGACACCGGGGAGCTGTTTTTT. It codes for CASSFDLDTGELFF.

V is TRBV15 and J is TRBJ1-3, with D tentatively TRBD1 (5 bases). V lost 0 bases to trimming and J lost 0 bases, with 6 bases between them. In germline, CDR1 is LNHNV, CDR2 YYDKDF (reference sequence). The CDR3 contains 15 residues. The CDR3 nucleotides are TGTGCCACCAGCAGAGACAGGGTCTCTGGAAACACCATATATTTT. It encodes CATSRDRVSGNTIYF.

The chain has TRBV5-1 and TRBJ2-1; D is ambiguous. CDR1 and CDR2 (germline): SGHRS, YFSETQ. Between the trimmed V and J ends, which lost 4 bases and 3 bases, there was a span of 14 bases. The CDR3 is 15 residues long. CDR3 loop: CASSDDWLSYNEQFF. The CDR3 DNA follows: TGCGCCAGCAGCGATGACTGGCTCAGCTACAATGAGCAGTTCTTC.

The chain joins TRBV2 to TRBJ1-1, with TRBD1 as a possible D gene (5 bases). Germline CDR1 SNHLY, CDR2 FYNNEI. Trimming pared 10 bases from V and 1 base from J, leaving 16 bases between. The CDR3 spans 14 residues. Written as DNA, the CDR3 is TGTGCCATCCCCGATAGACAGTCGAACACTGAAGCTTTCTTT. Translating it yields CAIPDRQSNTEAFF.

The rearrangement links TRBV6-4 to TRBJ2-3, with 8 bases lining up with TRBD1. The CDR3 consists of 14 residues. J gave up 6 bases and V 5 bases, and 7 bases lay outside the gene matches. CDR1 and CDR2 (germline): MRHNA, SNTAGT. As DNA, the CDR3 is TGTGCCAGCAGTAGGGGACAGGAAGGGGATACGCAGTATTTT. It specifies CASSRGQEGDTQYF.

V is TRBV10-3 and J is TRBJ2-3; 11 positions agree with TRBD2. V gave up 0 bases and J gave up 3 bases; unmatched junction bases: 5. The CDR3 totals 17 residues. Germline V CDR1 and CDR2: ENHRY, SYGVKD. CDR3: CAISESLASGRTDTQYF. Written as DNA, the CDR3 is TGTGCCATCAGTGAGTCGCTAGCTAGCGGGAGGACAGATACGCAGTATTTT.

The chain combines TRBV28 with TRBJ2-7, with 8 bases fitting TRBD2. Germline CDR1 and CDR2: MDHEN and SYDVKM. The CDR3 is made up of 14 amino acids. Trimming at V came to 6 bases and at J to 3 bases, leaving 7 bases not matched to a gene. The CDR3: CASSLSGRDYEQYF. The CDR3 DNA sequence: TGTGCCAGCAGCCTCAGCGGGAGAGACTACGAGCAGTACTTC.

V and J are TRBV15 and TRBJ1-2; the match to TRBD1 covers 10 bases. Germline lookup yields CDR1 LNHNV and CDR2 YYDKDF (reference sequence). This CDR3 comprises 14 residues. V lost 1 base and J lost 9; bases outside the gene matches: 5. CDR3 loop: CATSRAGDRGSYTF. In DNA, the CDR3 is TGTGCCACCAGCAGAGCAGGGGACAGGGGAAGCTACACCTTC.

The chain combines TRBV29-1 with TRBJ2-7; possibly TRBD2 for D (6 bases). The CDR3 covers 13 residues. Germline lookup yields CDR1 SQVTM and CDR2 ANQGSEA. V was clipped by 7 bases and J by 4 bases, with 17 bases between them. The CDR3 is CSGLTPGGYEQYF. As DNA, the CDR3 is TGCAGCGGCCTTACCCCCGGGGGTTACGAGCAGTACTTC.

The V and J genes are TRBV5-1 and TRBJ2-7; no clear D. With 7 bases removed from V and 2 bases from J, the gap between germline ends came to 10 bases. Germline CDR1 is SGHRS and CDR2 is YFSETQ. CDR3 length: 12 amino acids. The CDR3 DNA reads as TGCGCCAGCTATAGCCAAACCTACGAGCAGTACTTC. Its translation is CASYSQTYEQYF.

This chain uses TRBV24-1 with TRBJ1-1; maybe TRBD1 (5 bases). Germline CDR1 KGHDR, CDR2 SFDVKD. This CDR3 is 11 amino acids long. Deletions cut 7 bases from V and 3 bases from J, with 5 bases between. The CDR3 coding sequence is TGTGCCACCAGGACAGACACTGAAGCTTTCTTT. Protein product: CATRTDTEAFF.

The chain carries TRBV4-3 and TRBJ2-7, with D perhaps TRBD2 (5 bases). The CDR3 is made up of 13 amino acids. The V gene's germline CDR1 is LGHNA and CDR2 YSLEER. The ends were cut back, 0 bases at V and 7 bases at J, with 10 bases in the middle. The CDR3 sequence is CASSQDVGVEQYF. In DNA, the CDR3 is TGCGCCAGCAGCCAAGATGTCGGGGTTGAGCAGTACTTC.

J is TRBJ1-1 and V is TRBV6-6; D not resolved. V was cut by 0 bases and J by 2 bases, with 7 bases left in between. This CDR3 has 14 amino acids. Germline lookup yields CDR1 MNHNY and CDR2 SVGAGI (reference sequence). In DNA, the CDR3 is TGTGCCAGCAGTTACTCGGCCGATAACACTGAAGCTTTCTTT. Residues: CASSYSADNTEAFF.

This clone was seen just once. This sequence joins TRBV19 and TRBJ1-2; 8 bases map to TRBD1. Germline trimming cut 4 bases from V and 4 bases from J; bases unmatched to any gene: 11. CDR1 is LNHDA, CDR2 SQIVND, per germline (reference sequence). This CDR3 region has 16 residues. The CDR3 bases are TGTGCCAGTAGTAGGACAGGGTCGGCGAATATCTATGGCTACACCTTC. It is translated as CASSRTGSANIYGYTF.

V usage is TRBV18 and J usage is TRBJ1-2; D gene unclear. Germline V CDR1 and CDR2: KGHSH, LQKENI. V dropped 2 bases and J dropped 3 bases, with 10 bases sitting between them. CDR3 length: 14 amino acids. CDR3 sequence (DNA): TGTGCCAGCTCACCATCGCGGACTGACTATGGCTACACCTTC. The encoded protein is CASSPSRTDYGYTF.

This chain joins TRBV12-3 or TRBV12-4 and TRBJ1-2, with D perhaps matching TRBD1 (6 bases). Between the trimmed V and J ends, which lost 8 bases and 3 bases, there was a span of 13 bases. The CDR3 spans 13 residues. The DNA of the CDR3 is TGTGCCAGCTGCTTACAGGGCTACTATGGCTACACCTTC. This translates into CASCLQGYYGYTF.

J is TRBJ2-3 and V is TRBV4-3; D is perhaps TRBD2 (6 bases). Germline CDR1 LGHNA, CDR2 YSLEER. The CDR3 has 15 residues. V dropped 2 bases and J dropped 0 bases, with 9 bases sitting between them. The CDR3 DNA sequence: TGCGCCAGCAGCCAATCCGGGACTAGCACAGATACGCAGTATTTT. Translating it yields CASSQSGTSTDTQYF.

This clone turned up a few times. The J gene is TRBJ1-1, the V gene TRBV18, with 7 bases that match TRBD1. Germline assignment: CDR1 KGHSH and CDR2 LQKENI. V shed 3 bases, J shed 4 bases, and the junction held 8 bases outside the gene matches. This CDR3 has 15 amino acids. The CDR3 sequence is CASSPMTGTGTEAFF. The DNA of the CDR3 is TGTGCCAGCTCACCTATGACAGGGACGGGCACTGAAGCTTTCTTT.

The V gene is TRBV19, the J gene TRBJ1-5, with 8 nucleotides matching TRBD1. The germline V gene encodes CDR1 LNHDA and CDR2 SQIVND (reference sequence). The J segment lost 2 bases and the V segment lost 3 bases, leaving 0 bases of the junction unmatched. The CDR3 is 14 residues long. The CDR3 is CASSMDRGNQPQHF. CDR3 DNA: TGTGCCAGTAGTATGGACAGGGGCAATCAGCCCCAGCATTTT.

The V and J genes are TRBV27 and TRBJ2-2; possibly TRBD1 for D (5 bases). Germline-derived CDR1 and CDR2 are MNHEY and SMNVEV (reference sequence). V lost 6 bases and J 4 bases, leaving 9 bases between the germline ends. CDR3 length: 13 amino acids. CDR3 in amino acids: CASRKRGTGELFF. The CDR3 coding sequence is TGTGCCAGCAGGAAAAGGGGCACCGGGGAGCTGTTTTTT.

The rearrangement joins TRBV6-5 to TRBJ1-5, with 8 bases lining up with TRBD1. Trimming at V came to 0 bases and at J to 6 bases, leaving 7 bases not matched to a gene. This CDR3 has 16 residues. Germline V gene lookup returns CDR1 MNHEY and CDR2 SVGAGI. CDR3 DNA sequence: TGTGCCAGCAGTTACTCAGTCCAGGGGGCGGGTCAGCCCCAGCATTTT. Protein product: CASSYSVQGAGQPQHF.